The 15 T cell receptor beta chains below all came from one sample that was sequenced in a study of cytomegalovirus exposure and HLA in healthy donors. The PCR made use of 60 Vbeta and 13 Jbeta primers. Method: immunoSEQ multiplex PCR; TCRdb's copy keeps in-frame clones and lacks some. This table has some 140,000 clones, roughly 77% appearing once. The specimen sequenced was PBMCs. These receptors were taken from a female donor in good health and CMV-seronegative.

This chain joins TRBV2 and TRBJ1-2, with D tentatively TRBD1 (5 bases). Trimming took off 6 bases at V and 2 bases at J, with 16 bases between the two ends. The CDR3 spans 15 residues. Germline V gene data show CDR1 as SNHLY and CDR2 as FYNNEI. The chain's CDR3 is CASRDAGESNYGYTF. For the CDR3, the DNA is TGTGCCAGCAGGGACGCGGGGGAGTCGAACTATGGCTACACCTTC.

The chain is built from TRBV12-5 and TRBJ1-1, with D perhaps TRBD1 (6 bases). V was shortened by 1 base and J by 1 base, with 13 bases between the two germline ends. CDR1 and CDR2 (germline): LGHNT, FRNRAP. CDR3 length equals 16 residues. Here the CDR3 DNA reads TGTGCTAGTGGTTTGGCCGGGGGGGGCGGGAACACTGAAGCTTTCTTT. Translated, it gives CASGLAGGGGNTEAFF.

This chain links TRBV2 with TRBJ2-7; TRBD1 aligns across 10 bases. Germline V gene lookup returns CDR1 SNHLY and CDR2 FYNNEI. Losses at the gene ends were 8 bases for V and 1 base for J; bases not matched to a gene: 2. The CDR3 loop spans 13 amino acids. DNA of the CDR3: TGTGCCAGCCGGGACAGGGGTTCCTACGAGCAGTACTTC. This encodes CASRDRGSYEQYF.

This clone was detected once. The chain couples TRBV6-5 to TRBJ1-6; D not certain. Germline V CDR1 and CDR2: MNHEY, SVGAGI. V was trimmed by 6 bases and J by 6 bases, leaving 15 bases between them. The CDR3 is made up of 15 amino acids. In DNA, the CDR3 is TGTGCCAGCAGCCCGCGGGCCAATTTTAATTCACCCCTCCACTTT. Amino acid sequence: CASSPRANFNSPLHF.

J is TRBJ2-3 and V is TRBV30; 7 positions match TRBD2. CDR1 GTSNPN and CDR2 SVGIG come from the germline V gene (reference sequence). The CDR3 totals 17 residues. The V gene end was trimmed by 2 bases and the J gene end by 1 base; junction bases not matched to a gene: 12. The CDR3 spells CAWSLADIALRTDTQYF. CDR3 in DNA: TGTGCCTGGAGTCTAGCGGATATAGCTCTTCGCACAGATACGCAGTATTTT.

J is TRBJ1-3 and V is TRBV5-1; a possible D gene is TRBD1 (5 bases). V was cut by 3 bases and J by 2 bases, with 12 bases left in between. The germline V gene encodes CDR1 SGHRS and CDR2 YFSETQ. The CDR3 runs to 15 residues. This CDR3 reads CASSSGQGPGNTIYF. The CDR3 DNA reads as TGCGCCAGCAGCTCTGGTCAGGGTCCTGGAAACACCATATATTTT.

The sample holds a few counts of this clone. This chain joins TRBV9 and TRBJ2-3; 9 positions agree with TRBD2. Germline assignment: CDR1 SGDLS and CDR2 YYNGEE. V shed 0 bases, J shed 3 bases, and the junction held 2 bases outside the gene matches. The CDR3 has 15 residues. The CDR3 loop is CASSVASGITDTQYF. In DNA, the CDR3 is TGTGCCAGCAGCGTAGCTAGCGGGATAACAGATACGCAGTATTTT.

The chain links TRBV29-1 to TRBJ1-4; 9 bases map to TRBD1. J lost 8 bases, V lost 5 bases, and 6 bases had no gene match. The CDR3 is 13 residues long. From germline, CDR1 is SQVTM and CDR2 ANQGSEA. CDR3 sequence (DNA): TGCAGCGTTCCCGGGACAGGGAACGAAAAACTGTTTTTT. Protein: CSVPGTGNEKLFF.

The CDR3 here is CATSREVTGYSPLHF. The CDR3 coding sequence is TGTGCCACCAGTCGGGAGGTAACAGGTTATTCACCCCTCCACTTT. The rearrangement joins TRBV15 to TRBJ1-6, with D possibly matching TRBD1 (5 bases). This CDR3 spans 15 amino acids. With 6 bases removed from V and 8 bases from J, the gap between germline ends came to 17 bases. Germline values: CDR1 LNHNV, CDR2 YYDKDF (reference sequence).

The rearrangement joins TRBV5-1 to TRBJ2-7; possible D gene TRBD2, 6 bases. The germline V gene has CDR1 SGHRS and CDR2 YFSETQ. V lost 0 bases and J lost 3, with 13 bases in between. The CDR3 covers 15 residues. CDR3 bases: TGCGCCAGCAGCTTGGTCCGGAGGGCTAGCTACGAGCAGTACTTC. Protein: CASSLVRRASYEQYF.

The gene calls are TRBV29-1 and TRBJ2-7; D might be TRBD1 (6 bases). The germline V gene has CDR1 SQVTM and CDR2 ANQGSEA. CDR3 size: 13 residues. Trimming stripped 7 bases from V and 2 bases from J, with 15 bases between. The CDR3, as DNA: TGCAGCGCTACTCTACAGGGAACCTACGAGCAGTACTTC. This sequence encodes CSATLQGTYEQYF.

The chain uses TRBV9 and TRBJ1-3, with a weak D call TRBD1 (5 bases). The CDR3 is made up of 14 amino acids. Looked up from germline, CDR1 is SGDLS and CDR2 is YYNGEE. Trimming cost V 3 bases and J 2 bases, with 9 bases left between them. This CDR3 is CASSEDNPGNTIYF. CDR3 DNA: TGTGCCAGCAGCGAGGACAACCCTGGAAACACCATATATTTT.

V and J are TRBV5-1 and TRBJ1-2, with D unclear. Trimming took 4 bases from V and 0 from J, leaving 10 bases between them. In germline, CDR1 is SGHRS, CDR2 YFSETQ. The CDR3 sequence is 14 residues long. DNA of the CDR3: TGCGCCAGCAGCCCGGTAGGAGCTAACTATGGCTACACCTTC. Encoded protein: CASSPVGANYGYTF.

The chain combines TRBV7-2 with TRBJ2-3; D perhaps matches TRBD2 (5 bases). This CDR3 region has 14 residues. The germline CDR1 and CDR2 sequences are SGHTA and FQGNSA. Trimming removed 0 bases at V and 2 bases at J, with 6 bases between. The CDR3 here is CASSLAGNTDTQYF. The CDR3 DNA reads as TGTGCCAGCAGCTTAGCCGGGAACACAGATACGCAGTATTTT.

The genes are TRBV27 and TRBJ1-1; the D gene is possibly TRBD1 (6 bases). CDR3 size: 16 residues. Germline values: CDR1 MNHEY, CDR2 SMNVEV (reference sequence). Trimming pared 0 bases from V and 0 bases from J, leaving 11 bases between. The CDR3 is CASSLSGTRLNTEAFF. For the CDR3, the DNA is TGTGCCAGCAGTTTATCGGGGACACGATTGAACACTGAAGCTTTCTTT.